These 31 T cell receptor beta chains were sequenced from one sample in a study of T cell clonotyping in hematopoietic cell transplantation. Produced via immunoSEQ multiplex PCR; TCRdb's table is partial and in-frame only. Of fewer than 70,000 clones listed, around 94% are singletons. Specimen: peripheral blood mononuclear cells. All receptors come from a man over 45 in good health. Some clones in this sample may be carry-over from other donors' samples.

This clone showed up just a few times. An end of the junction differs from the germline gene, which may be a read error. V and J are TRBV7-3 and TRBJ1-1; perhaps TRBD1 as D (5 bases). Germline values: CDR1 SGHTA, CDR2 FQGTGA. The CDR3 is 13 amino acids. The CDR3 sequence: CASSVTGNTEAFF. CDR3 sequence (DNA): TGTGCCAGCAGCGTAACAGGGAACACTGAAGCTTTCTTT.

The J gene is TRBJ2-7, the V gene TRBV4-1; TRBD2 is a possible D gene (6 bases). Trimming removed 0 bases from V and 3 bases from J, with 15 bases in between. The CDR3 is made up of 16 amino acids. Germline values: CDR1 MGHRA, CDR2 YSYEKL. In nucleotides, the CDR3 is TGCGCCAGCAGCCAAGATTGGAGGGGTCCCCTCTACGAGCAGTACTTC. It encodes CASSQDWRGPLYEQYF.

CDR3 loop: CASSLGVGQRRGEQYF. In nucleotides, the CDR3 is TGTGCCAGCAGTTTGGGGGTTGGGCAGCGACGGGGCGAGCAGTACTTC. V gene TRBV27 combines with J gene TRBJ2-7, with D tentatively TRBD1 or TRBD2 (5 bases each). Trimming left V 3 bases short and J 6 bases short, with 21 bases between. CDR1 MNHEY and CDR2 SMNVEV come from the germline V gene (reference sequence). The CDR3 loop spans 16 amino acids.

The chain carries TRBV2 and TRBJ2-3, with 7 bases matching TRBD2. There are 16 residues in the CDR3. The germline gives CDR1 SNHLY, CDR2 FYNNEI. With 4 bases clipped from V and 4 bases from J, the junction kept 11 bases outside the gene matches. The CDR3 DNA reads TGTGCCAGCAGTGGGGAGGGGACCCGGTTCGCAGATACGCAGTATTTT. It specifies CASSGEGTRFADTQYF.

The chain combines TRBV2 with TRBJ2-3, with 10 bases aligning to TRBD2. Germline CDR1 and CDR2: SNHLY and FYNNEI. V was pared by 6 bases and J by 0 bases, with 3 bases of the junction left unmatched. The CDR3 has 15 residues. The CDR3 region has the DNA TGTGCCAGCAGACTTAGCGGGGGGAGCACAGATACGCAGTATTTT. It encodes CASRLSGGSTDTQYF.

V and J are TRBV10-3 and TRBJ2-2, with D possibly TRBD2 on 7 matching bases. V lost 4 bases, J lost 0 bases, and 12 bases lay in between. The CDR3 runs 16 residues. Germline V lookup: CDR1 ENHRY, CDR2 SYGVKD. This chain's CDR3 is CAISGGGSTNTGELFF. CDR3 DNA: TGTGCCATCAGTGGGGGGGGCAGTACGAACACCGGGGAGCTGTTTTTT.

The chain uses TRBV9 and TRBJ2-7; no clear D gene. Germline CDR1 and CDR2: SGDLS and YYNGEE. With 4 bases removed from V and 5 bases from J, the gap between germline ends came to 1 base. The CDR3 is made up of 9 amino acids. CDR3 coding DNA: TGTGCCAGCAGCAACGAGCAGTACTTC. Its translation: CASSNEQYF.

This clone was counted between two and nine times. This chain connects TRBV19 to TRBJ2-6, with TRBD1 identical over 8 bases. Germline-derived CDR1 and CDR2 are LNHDA and SQIVND (reference sequence). Trimming removed 6 bases from V and 3 bases from J; junction bases left unmatched: 1. The CDR3 covers 14 residues. The CDR3 reads CASSGTGGANVLTF. CDR3 sequence (DNA): TGTGCCAGTAGCGGGACAGGTGGGGCCAACGTCCTGACTTTC.

CDR3 region: CTSSRWDKGAYTF. CDR3 bases: TGCACCAGCAGCCGGTGGGACAAGGGGGCCTACACCTTC. The rearrangement links TRBV1 to TRBJ1-2; the DNA was not used to check the table's D call, TRBD1. TRBV1 corresponds to a pseudogene. This CDR3 comprises 13 residues.

The CDR3 is CAWSKAGGTGELFF. The CDR3 nucleotides read TGTGCCTGGAGCAAAGCGGGAGGGACCGGGGAGCTGTTTTTT. V is TRBV30 and J is TRBJ2-2, with TRBD2 identical over 10 bases. The germline gives CDR1 GTSNPN, CDR2 SVGIG (reference sequence). V was clipped by 3 bases and J by 5 bases; unmatched bases: 3. This CDR3 contains 14 residues.

The chain links TRBV6-5 to TRBJ1-1; 7 nucleotides line up with TRBD1. The CDR3 length is 15 residues. The V and J ends lost 2 bases and 10 bases, in that order; junction bases with no gene match: 13. The germline gives CDR1 MNHEY, CDR2 SVGAGI. CDR3 in amino acids: CASSYAVQGRTRAFF. The CDR3 DNA reads as TGTGCCAGCAGTTACGCAGTACAGGGGAGGACTAGAGCTTTCTTT.

V gene TRBV5-1 combines with J gene TRBJ1-1, with D maybe TRBD1 (5 bases). V dropped 4 bases and J dropped 1 base, with 20 bases sitting between them. The CDR3 is 17 amino acids. The germline gives CDR1 SGHRS, CDR2 YFSETQ. CDR3 loop: CASSPPSARASNTEAFF. For the CDR3, the DNA is TGCGCCAGCAGCCCCCCTAGCGCCAGGGCGTCGAACACTGAAGCTTTCTTT.

Concerning this clone: A read error may account for a junction end that differs from germline. The CDR3 reads CASSLDSNPGELFF. CDR3 DNA sequence: TGTGCCAGTAGCCTAGATTCGAACCCCGGGGAGCTGTTTTTT. The V gene is TRBV19, the J gene TRBJ2-2, with unresolved D. CDR3 length: 14 amino acids. The germline V gene has CDR1 LNHDA and CDR2 SQIVND (reference sequence).

The chain combines TRBV27 with TRBJ2-1; 11 bases agree with TRBD2. Trimming cost V 4 bases and J 4 bases; bases outside gene matches: 6. Looked up from germline, CDR1 is MNHEY and CDR2 is SMNVEV (reference sequence). This CDR3 is built from 16 residues. CDR3 sequence: CASSSLGLAAYNEQFF. Written as DNA, the CDR3 is TGTGCCAGCAGTTCCCTGGGACTAGCGGCTTACAATGAGCAGTTCTTC.

This clone occurred once. The chain uses TRBV27 and TRBJ1-5, with 7 bases lining up with TRBD1. The V gene's germline CDR1 is MNHEY and CDR2 SMNVEV (reference sequence). V gave up 5 bases and J gave up 3 bases; unmatched junction bases: 4. This CDR3 is built from 14 residues. The CDR3 nucleotides read TGTGCCAGCAGTCCCGGGACAGTCAATCAGCCCCAGCATTTT. Protein: CASSPGTVNQPQHF.

The V gene is TRBV30, the J gene TRBJ2-1; weak D call: TRBD2 (5 bases). V lost 5 bases and J 8 bases, leaving 16 bases between the germline ends. Germline CDR1 reads GTSNPN; CDR2 reads SVGIG (reference sequence). The CDR3 has 13 residues. Written as DNA, the CDR3 is TGTGCCTGGGTTCATTTCGGGGTCCATGAGCAGTTCTTC. Translation: CAWVHFGVHEQFF.

This clone was picked up one time. The genes are TRBV5-4 and TRBJ2-5; 10 nucleotides align to TRBD2. V lost 0 bases and J lost 5; bases outside the gene matches: 4. The CDR3 consists of 15 residues. Looked up from germline, CDR1 is SGHNT and CDR2 is YYREEE (reference sequence). The CDR3 is CASSLESGRGETQYF. CDR3 nucleotides: TGTGCCAGCAGCTTGGAGAGCGGGAGGGGGGAGACCCAGTACTTC.

The chain couples TRBV14 to TRBJ2-2; no clear D. The germline V and J ends were trimmed by 4 bases and 3 bases, with 9 bases remaining between them. CDR1 is SGHDN and CDR2 is FVKESK in the germline V gene. This CDR3 spans 14 amino acids. The chain's CDR3 is CASSPLPDTGELFF. Here the CDR3 DNA reads TGTGCCAGCAGCCCATTACCTGACACCGGGGAGCTGTTTTTT.

For the CDR3, the DNA is TGTGCCAGCAGTGAACCTCCGGCGGGGAACACAGATACGCAGTATTTT. This sequence encodes CASSEPPAGNTDTQYF. The V call is TRBV6-1, the J call TRBJ2-3, with a tentative D call TRBD2 (6 bases). The germline V gene has CDR1 MNHNS and CDR2 SASEGT. The V gene lost 2 bases and the J gene lost 2 bases, with 14 bases spanning the gap. CDR3 length: 16 amino acids.

The CDR3 DNA reads TGTGCCAGCAGCCTTCCGAGGCCGCTAAGGGAGACCCAGTACTTC. Translation gives CASSLPRPLRETQYF. This chain uses TRBV28 with TRBJ2-5, with D uncertain. V was clipped by 6 bases and J by 5 bases, with 19 bases between them. This CDR3 contains 15 residues. Germline V gene sequence: CDR1 MDHEN, CDR2 SYDVKM. Full variable domain (missing parts from reference TRBV28 and TRBJ2-5): DVKVTQSSRYLVKRTGEKVFLECVQDMDHENMFWYRQDPGLGLRLIYFSYDVKMKEKGDIPEGYSVSREKKERFSLILESASTNQTSMYLCASSLPRPLRETQYFGPGTRLLVL.

This chain joins TRBV7-9 and TRBJ2-7; D possibly uses TRBD1 or TRBD2 (5 bases each). This CDR3 is built from 13 residues. CDR1 and CDR2 (germline): SEHNR, FQNEAQ (reference sequence). Trimming took off 3 bases at V and 3 bases at J, with 9 bases between the two ends. Here the CDR3 reads CASSFTGLYEQYF. CDR3 DNA sequence: TGTGCCAGCAGCTTTACAGGACTCTACGAGCAGTACTTC. The full variable domain, rest sourced from reference TRBV7-9 and TRBJ2-7, is DTGVSQNPRHKITKRGQNVTFRCDPISEHNRLYWYRQTLGQGPEFLTYFQNEAQLEKSRLLSDRFSAERPKGSFSTLEIQRTEQGDSAMYLCASSFTGLYEQYFGPGTRLTVT.

The chain recombines TRBV6-6 with TRBJ1-2, with no clear D. Deletions cut 0 bases from V and 2 bases from J, with 7 bases between. In germline, CDR1 is MNHNY, CDR2 SVGAGI (reference sequence). The CDR3 loop spans 14 amino acids. The CDR3, as DNA: TGTGCCAGCAGTTACTCGAGAGAAAACTATGGCTACACCTTC. Its protein product is CASSYSRENYGYTF.

The chain employs TRBV6-5 and TRBJ2-2, with TRBD2 as a possible D gene (5 bases). V was cut by 4 bases and J by 5 bases, with 17 bases left in between. CDR1 and CDR2 (germline): MNHEY, SVGAGI. This CDR3 contains 16 residues. The CDR3 reads CASSFLTAPGTGELFF. The CDR3 DNA sequence: TGTGCCAGCAGTTTCCTTACGGCCCCGGGGACCGGGGAGCTGTTTTTT.

This sequence joins TRBV29-1 and TRBJ1-2, with 9 bases lining up with TRBD1. CDR3 length: 15 residues. The germline V gene encodes CDR1 SQVTM and CDR2 ANQGSEA. V trimming: 1 base; J trimming: 4 bases; junction bases outside the gene matches: 7. CDR3 in DNA: TGCAGCGTTGAAGCGGGTCTGGACAGGGGCTATGGCTACACCTTC. Amino acids: CSVEAGLDRGYGYTF.

The V gene is TRBV9, the J gene TRBJ2-7, with 8 bases lining up with TRBD1. Trimming removed 0 bases from V and 6 bases from J; junction bases left unmatched: 2. Germline CDR1 reads SGDLS; CDR2 reads YYNGEE. The CDR3 contains 13 residues. The CDR3, as DNA: TGTGCCAGCAGCGTAGTCGACAGGGGCGAGCAGTACTTC. It codes for CASSVVDRGEQYF.

The chain is built from TRBV28 and TRBJ2-7; 8 bases fit TRBD1. Germline loops: CDR1 MDHEN, CDR2 SYDVKM. This CDR3 spans 15 amino acids. Trimming cost V 4 bases and J 4 bases; bases outside gene matches: 9. The CDR3 loop is CASSSLRDRQYEQYF. For the CDR3, the DNA is TGTGCCAGCAGTTCCCTCCGGGACAGGCAGTACGAGCAGTACTTC. The whole variable domain, filled in from reference TRBV28 and TRBJ2-7, reads DVKVTQSSRYLVKRTGEKVFLECVQDMDHENMFWYRQDPGLGLRLIYFSYDVKMKEKGDIPEGYSVSREKKERFSLILESASTNQTSMYLCASSSLRDRQYEQYFGPGTRLTVT.

V usage is TRBV2 and J usage is TRBJ1-4; the D gene is possibly TRBD1 (6 bases). V was pared by 0 bases and J by 6 bases, with 8 bases between. The length of the CDR3 is 14 residues. Germline V gene data show CDR1 as SNHLY and CDR2 as FYNNEI. CDR3 coding DNA: TGTGCCAGCAGTGAAGCACAGGGTTATGAAAAACTGTTTTTT. Amino acids: CASSEAQGYEKLFF.

This rearrangement joins TRBV6-5 to TRBJ1-1; D unresolved. Germline values: CDR1 MNHEY, CDR2 SVGAGI. The CDR3 spans 13 residues. Trimming shortened V by 0 bases and J by 5 bases, and 7 bases separated the two germline ends. The CDR3 loop reads CASSYSYETEAFF. The CDR3 DNA follows: TGTGCCAGCAGTTACTCGTATGAGACTGAAGCTTTCTTT.

This chain joins TRBV19 and TRBJ2-7, with 9 bases fitting TRBD1. The ends lost 3 bases at V and 4 bases at J; junction bases unmatched: 10. CDR3 size: 16 residues. CDR1 is LNHDA and CDR2 is SQIVND in the germline V gene (reference sequence). The DNA of the CDR3 is TGTGCCAGTAGTATGGCCCGGGACAGGGCTCTTTACGAGCAGTACTTC. Translation: CASSMARDRALYEQYF.

This clone is a singleton in its sample. V and J are TRBV29-1 and TRBJ2-7; 9 positions agree with TRBD2. The CDR3 is 15 amino acids. Germline V CDR1 and CDR2: SQVTM, ANQGSEA. The ends lost 0 bases at V and 0 bases at J; junction bases unmatched: 3. The CDR3 region has the DNA TGCAGCGTTGAAGAAAGCGGGAGGAGCTCCTACGAGCAGTACTTC. This encodes CSVEESGRSSYEQYF.

This chain connects TRBV29-1 to TRBJ2-2, with 9 positions matching TRBD1. V trimming: 3 bases; J trimming: 7 bases; junction bases outside the gene matches: 3. CDR1 and CDR2 from the germline V gene are SQVTM and ANQGSEA. The CDR3 spans 13 residues. This chain's CDR3 is CSVDRQGDGELFF. The DNA for the CDR3 is TGCAGCGTTGATCGACAGGGGGACGGGGAGCTGTTTTTT.